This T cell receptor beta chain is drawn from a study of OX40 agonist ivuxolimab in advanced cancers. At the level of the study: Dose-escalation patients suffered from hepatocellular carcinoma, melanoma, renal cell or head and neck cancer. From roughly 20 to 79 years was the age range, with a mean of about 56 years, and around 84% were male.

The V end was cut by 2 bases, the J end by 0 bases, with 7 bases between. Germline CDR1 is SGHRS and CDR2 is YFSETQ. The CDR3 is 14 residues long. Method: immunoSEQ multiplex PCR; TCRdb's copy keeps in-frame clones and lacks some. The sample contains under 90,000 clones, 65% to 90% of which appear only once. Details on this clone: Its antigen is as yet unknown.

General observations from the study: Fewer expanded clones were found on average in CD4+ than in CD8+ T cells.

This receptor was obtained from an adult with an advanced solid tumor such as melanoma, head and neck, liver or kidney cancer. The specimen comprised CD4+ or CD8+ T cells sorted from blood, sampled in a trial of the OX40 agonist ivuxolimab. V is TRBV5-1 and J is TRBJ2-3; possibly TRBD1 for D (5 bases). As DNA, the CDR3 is TGCGCCAGCAGCTTCGGACAAAGCACAGATACGCAGTATTTT. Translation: CASSFGQSTDTQYF.